The sequence of this T cell receptor beta chain was determined in a study of cytomegalovirus exposure and HLA in healthy donors. About this clone itself: Its specificity is unknown.

Study-wide points: Around 160 TCR beta chains were listed as cytomegalovirus-associated.

PCR employed 60 Vbeta and 13 Jbeta primers. As handled by the study authors: Per a later analysis, the number of unique TCR beta chains was about 80 million, of which roughly 11 million were shared. Measured with immunoSEQ multiplex PCR; TCRdb has only the in-frame clones, and not every one. V and J calls plus clone size are reproduced from that table; the DNA served to infer D and trimming. Found here are about 97,000 clones, roughly 82% of them singletons; the top ten hold over 9.5%. The specimen sequenced was PBMCs. The receptor's source is a man between 50 and 59 years old in good health and CMV-seronegative.

Here the CDR3 DNA reads TGTGCCACCAGCAGAGATTGGGGACAGGGGGTAGGCACCGGGGAGCTGTTTTTT. Translating gives CATSRDWGQGVGTGELFF. V and J are TRBV15 and TRBJ2-2, with 11 positions matching TRBD1. The CDR3 has 18 residues. CDR1 is LNHNV, CDR2 YYDKDF, per germline (reference sequence). V lost 0 bases and J lost 4; bases outside the gene matches: 7.